These 14 T cell receptor beta chains originate from one sample sequenced in a study of T cells after posttransplantation cyclophosphamide. Profiled with immunoSEQ multiplex PCR; TCRdb holds only in-frame clones, not every one. The sample has tens of thousands of clones; 86% are singletons. Material: PBMCs. These receptors all come from a man aged 25-45 years with a blood cancer, CMV-positive, and with a related stem cell donor.

There are a few counts of this clone. The J gene is TRBJ1-4, the V gene TRBV27; D may be TRBD1 (6 bases). The germline CDR1 and CDR2 sequences are MNHEY and SMNVEV (reference sequence). The CDR3 is 13 amino acids. The V end lost 7 bases, the J end lost 10 bases, and 16 bases lay between the germline ends. Written as DNA, the CDR3 is TGTGCCAGCAAGACCGGGACATGGGGAAAACTGTTTTTT. It encodes CASKTGTWGKLFF.

The rearrangement uses TRBV4-1 and TRBJ1-5; TRBD1 is a possible D gene (6 bases). The CDR3 loop spans 18 amino acids. The ends were cut back, 2 bases at V and 7 bases at J, with 24 bases in the middle. Germline V gene lookup returns CDR1 MGHRA and CDR2 YSYEKL. The chain's CDR3 is CASSQQGRGVRVGQPQHF. The DNA for the CDR3 is TGCGCCAGCAGCCAACAGGGCAGGGGCGTAAGGGTCGGACAGCCCCAGCATTTT.

V and J are TRBV13 and TRBJ1-2; D is possibly TRBD1 (6 bases). Looked up from germline, CDR1 is PRHDT and CDR2 is FYEKMQ (reference sequence). V was cut by 5 bases and J by 3 bases, with 16 bases left in between. The CDR3 loop spans 15 amino acids. CDR3: CASSIKLGGDYGYTF. The CDR3 DNA reads as TGTGCCAGCAGCATCAAGCTTGGGGGCGACTATGGCTACACCTTC. The full variable domain, with the rest looked up from reference TRBV13 and TRBJ1-2, is AAGVIQSPRHLIKEKRETATLKCYPIPRHDTVYWYQQGPGQDPQFLISFYEKMQSDKGSIPDRFSAQQFSDYHSELNMSSLELGDSALYFCASSIKLGGDYGYTFGSGTRLTVV.

This chain connects TRBV7-2 to TRBJ2-5, with 9 bases matching TRBD1. V was pared by 6 bases and J by 5 bases, with 10 bases of the junction left unmatched. The CDR3 is made up of 15 amino acids. The germline V gene has CDR1 SGHTA and CDR2 FQGNSA. The CDR3 bases are TGTGCCAGCAGTTTTCCGGGACAGGGAGGGGAGACCCAGTACTTC. The encoded protein is CASSFPGQGGETQYF.

This chain connects TRBV28 to TRBJ2-6, with TRBD1 matching over 10 bases. The germline V gene encodes CDR1 MDHEN and CDR2 SYDVKM. The V segment lost 8 bases and the J segment 0 bases; nucleotides outside the gene matches: 7. This CDR3 comprises 17 residues. The CDR3 DNA is TGTGCCAGCGGCCCGGGACAGGGGTTCTCTGGGGCCAACGTCCTGACTTTC. Amino acid sequence: CASGPGQGFSGANVLTF.

V and J are TRBV6-5 and TRBJ2-7; D gene unclear. V lost 0 bases, J lost 3 bases, and 9 bases lay in between. This CDR3 contains 14 residues. Germline V gene lookup returns CDR1 MNHEY and CDR2 SVGAGI. The DNA of the CDR3 is TGTGCCAGCAGTTACTCCTACTCTCACTACGAGCAGTACTTC. Protein: CASSYSYSHYEQYF.

This chain joins TRBV30 and TRBJ1-1; no clear D gene. Germline CDR1 GTSNPN, CDR2 SVGIG (reference sequence). V was clipped by 3 bases and J by 0 bases, with 5 bases between them. The CDR3 runs 12 residues. The CDR3 DNA sequence: TGTGCCTGGAGCCAGATGAACACTGAAGCTTTCTTT. Its protein is CAWSQMNTEAFF.

This rearrangement joins TRBV6-5 to TRBJ1-5; D unclear. Germline V CDR1 and CDR2: MNHEY, SVGAGI. The CDR3 sequence is 13 residues long. V dropped 7 bases and J dropped 3 bases, with 10 bases sitting between them. CDR3 in DNA: TGTGCCAGCAAAGAAAGCGTCAATCAGCCCCAGCATTTT. Translating it yields CASKESVNQPQHF.

For the CDR3, the DNA is TGTGCCTGGAGTGTAAGGGCGGAGGGTCTACAGCAGTTCTTC. Amino acids: CAWSVRAEGLQQFF. The V gene is TRBV30, the J gene TRBJ2-1, with a weak D call TRBD2 (6 bases). Trimming left V 0 bases short and J 11 bases short, with 17 bases between. This CDR3 has 14 amino acids. Germline CDR1 is GTSNPN and CDR2 is SVGIG (reference sequence).

The chain uses TRBV27 and TRBJ2-2; 7 bases map to TRBD1. Germline V gene lookup returns CDR1 MNHEY and CDR2 SMNVEV (reference sequence). CDR3 length equals 14 residues. After removal of 10 bases from V and 6 bases from J, the junction contained 11 bases not matched to a gene. As DNA, the CDR3 is TGTGCCACCGGGACAGCCATCACCCCCGGGGAGCTGTTTTTT. Translated: CATGTAITPGELFF.

J is TRBJ2-1 and V is TRBV6-1; D perhaps matches TRBD2 (6 bases). Germline CDR1 reads MNHNS; CDR2 reads SASEGT. V was pared by 1 base and J by 6 bases, with 10 bases between. This CDR3 comprises 14 residues. This CDR3 reads CASSEGLESNEQFF. The CDR3 region has the DNA TGTGCCAGCAGTGAAGGACTAGAGAGCAATGAGCAGTTCTTC.

This chain joins TRBV7-9 and TRBJ2-2; tentatively, D is TRBD1 (5 bases). This CDR3 contains 15 residues. The ends were cut back, 1 base at V and 7 bases at J, with 13 bases in the middle. The V gene's germline CDR1 is SEHNR and CDR2 FQNEAQ (reference sequence). The CDR3 DNA is TGTGCCAGCAGCTTAGGGGCAGGGCAAAGCGGGGAGCTGTTTTTT. Its protein product is CASSLGAGQSGELFF.

The chain links TRBV6-5 to TRBJ2-7, with 10 positions matching TRBD2. From germline, CDR1 is MNHEY and CDR2 SVGAGI. Germline trimming cut 1 base from V and 10 bases from J; bases unmatched to any gene: 10. There are 15 residues in the CDR3. The CDR3 here is CASSYFGLAGVRQYF. The CDR3 coding sequence is TGTGCCAGCAGTTACTTTGGTCTAGCGGGAGTTCGTCAGTACTTC.

This chain uses TRBV5-6 with TRBJ2-3, with TRBD1 matching 9 bases. V shed 4 bases and J 3 bases; nucleotides not matched to a gene: 9. The CDR3 is made up of 16 amino acids. Germline loops: CDR1 SGHDT, CDR2 YYEEEE. CDR3 nucleotides: TGTGCCAGCAGCCTAACAGGGGGCGCGAGGACAGATACGCAGTATTTT. Residues: CASSLTGGARTDTQYF.